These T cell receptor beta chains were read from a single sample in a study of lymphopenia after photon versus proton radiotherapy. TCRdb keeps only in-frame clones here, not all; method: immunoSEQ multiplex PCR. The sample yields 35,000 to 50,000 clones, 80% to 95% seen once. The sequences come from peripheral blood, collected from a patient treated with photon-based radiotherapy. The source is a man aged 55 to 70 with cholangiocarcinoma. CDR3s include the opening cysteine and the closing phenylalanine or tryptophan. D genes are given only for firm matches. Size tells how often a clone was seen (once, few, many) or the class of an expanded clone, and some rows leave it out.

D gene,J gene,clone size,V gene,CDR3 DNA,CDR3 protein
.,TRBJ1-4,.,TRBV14,TGTGCCAGCAGCCTTATACAGGGAGGTAATGAAAAACTGTTTTTT,CASSLIQGGNEKLFF
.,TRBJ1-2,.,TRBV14,TGTGCCAGCAGCCAAGCGTTGACAGATCCCTATGGCTACACCTTC,CASSQALTDPYGYTF
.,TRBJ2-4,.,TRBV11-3,TGTGCCAGCAGTCCCACGCGACATCGGGTTCAGTACTTC,CASSPTRHRVQYF
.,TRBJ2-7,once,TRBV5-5,TGTGCCAGCAGCTTGGCTGTTGGTCGCAGTACCTACGAGCAGTACTTC,CASSLAVGRSTYEQYF
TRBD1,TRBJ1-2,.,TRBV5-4,TGTGCCGCTAAGACAGGGGGCGGGCAAAACTATGGCTACACCTTC,CAAKTGGGQNYGYTF
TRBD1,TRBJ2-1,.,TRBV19,TGTGCCAGCAGGGACAGGGATTACAATGAGCAGTTCTTC,CASRDRDYNEQFF
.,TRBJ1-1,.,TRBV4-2,TGTGCCAGCAGCCAAGATAGGACAGTTGAAGCTTTCTTT,CASSQDRTVEAFF
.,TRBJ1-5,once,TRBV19,TGTGCCAGTAGTATAGGGGAGGGTTGGAATCAGCCCCAGCATTTT,CASSIGEGWNQPQHF
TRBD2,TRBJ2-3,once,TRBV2,TGTGCCAGCAGCCTGGGACTAGCGGGCGCCAGCACAGATACGCAGTATTTT,CASSLGLAGASTDTQYF
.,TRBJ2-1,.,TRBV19,TGTGCCAGTAGTATAAATCAGAATGAGCAGTTCTTC,CASSINQNEQFF
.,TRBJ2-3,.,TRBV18,TGTGCCAGCTCACCACCGAGCCAAACAGATACGCAGTATTTT,CASSPPSQTDTQYF
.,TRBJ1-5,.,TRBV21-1,TGTGCCAGCAGCAAATGCCGGCCAGTCGGGAGCAATCAGCCCCAGCATTTT,CASSKCRPVGSNQPQHF
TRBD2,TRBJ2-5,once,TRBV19,TGTGCCACCCGGACGGGAGGGACCCAGTACTTC,CATRTGGTQYF
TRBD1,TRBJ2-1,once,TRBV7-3,TGTGCCAGCAGCCGCGGCTTGGACAGGCTTTCCGATGAGCAGTTCTTC,CASSRGLDRLSDEQFF
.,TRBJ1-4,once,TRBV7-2,TGTGCCAGCAGCTTAGGGATGGGTAATGAAAAACTGTTTTTT,CASSLGMGNEKLFF
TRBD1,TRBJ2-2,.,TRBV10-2,TGCGCCAGCAGTCCGGGACAGGCCGATCCCGGGGAGCTGTTTTTT,CASSPGQADPGELFF
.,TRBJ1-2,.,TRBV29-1,TGCAGTGTCTGGGGGCGATCCTATGGCTACACCTTC,CSVWGRSYGYTF
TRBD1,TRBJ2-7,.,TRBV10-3,TGTGCCAGCGGACAGGTAATCCACGAGCAGTACTTC,CASGQVIHEQYF
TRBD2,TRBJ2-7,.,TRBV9,TGTGCCAGCAGCGTCGGGACTAGCGGGGACTACGGGCAGTACTTC,CASSVGTSGDYGQYF
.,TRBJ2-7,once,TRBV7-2,TGTGCCAGCAGCTTAGATCAAACAGGGCCCTACGAGCAGTACTTC,CASSLDQTGPYEQYF
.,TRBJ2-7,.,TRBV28,TGTGCCAGCAGTCTCGATGGCTACGAGCAGTACTTC,CASSLDGYEQYF
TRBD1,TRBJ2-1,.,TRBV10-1,TGCGCCAGCAACCGGGACAGGGCCCGAGAGAATGAGCAGTTCTTC,CASNRDRARENEQFF
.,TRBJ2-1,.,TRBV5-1,TGCGCCAGCAGCTTGGCCGGAGGACCTAACAATGAGCAGTTCTTC,CASSLAGGPNNEQFF
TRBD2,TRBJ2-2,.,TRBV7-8,TGTGCCAGCAGCTTAGTTCTAACCGGGAGGGCTTCCGGGGAGCTGTTTTTT,CASSLVLTGRASGELFF
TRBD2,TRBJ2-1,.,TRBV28,TGTGCCAGCAGTTTAATAGGCGGGAGCTCCTACAATGAGCAGTTCTTC,CASSLIGGSSYNEQFF
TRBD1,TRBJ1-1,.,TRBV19,TGTGCCAGTAGTATACCGCCCGGGACAGGGGGAGTACAAGCTTTCTTT,CASSIPPGTGGVQAFF
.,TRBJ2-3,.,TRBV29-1,TGCAGCGTTGAAGAGGAGGGGGGTGAACCAGATACGCAGTATTTT,CSVEEEGGEPDTQYF
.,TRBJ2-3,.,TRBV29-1,TGCAGCGTTGAGGACAGCACAGATACGCAGTATTTT,CSVEDSTDTQYF
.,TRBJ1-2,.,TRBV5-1,TGCGCCAGCAGCTCCAGGGTGGGGTATGGCTACACCTTC,CASSSRVGYGYTF
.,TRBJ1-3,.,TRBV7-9,TGTGCCAGCAGCTCTCCGACCCGGTCAGGAAACACCATATATTTT,CASSSPTRSGNTIYF
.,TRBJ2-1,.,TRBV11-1,TGTGCCAGCAGCGCGGGACTGGGGTGGAATGAGCAGTTCTTC,CASSAGLGWNEQFF
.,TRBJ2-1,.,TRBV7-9,TGTGCCAGCAGCCATTTTAGTTGGTCGGAACCCTGGGGCAATGAGCAGTTCTTC,CASSHFSWSEPWGNEQFF
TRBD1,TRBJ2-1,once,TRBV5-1,TGCGCCAGCAGCTTGAGGACAGGGAGGTACAATGAGCAGTTCTTC,CASSLRTGRYNEQFF
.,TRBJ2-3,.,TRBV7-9,TGTGCCAGCAGCTTTAAGCTGGCAGGCAGCACAGATACGCAGTATTTT,CASSFKLAGSTDTQYF
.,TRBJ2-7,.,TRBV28,TGTGCCAGCAGTCTATCCCTCAACAGGGAAAGCTCCTACGAGCAGTACTTC,CASSLSLNRESSYEQYF
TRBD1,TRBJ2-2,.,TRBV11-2,TGTGCCAGCATCCCGGGACAGGGACCCACCGGGGAGCTGTTTTTT,CASIPGQGPTGELFF
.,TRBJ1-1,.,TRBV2,TGTGCCAGCAGTTTAGACAGCCCGATGAACACTGAAGCTTTCTTT,CASSLDSPMNTEAFF
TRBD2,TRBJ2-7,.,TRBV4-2,TGTGCCAGCAGCCCAGGAGCGGGAGGCTACGAGCAGTACTTC,CASSPGAGGYEQYF
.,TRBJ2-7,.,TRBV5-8,TGTGCCAGCAGCTTGTGGGGGAACGAGCAGTACTTC,CASSLWGNEQYF
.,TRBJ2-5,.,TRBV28,TGTGCCAGCAGTTATACGACGGTGACGGGGGAGACCCAGTACTTC,CASSYTTVTGETQYF
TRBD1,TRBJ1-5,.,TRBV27,TGTGCCAGCAGTTTCAGACAGGGAAGGAATCAGCCCCAGCATTTT,CASSFRQGRNQPQHF
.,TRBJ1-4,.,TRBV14,TGTGCCAGCAGCCAAGCGGGGGGTGTCGAGGAAAAACTGTTTTTT,CASSQAGGVEEKLFF
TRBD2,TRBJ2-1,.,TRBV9,TGTGCCAGCAGCGTAGTATTAGCGGGAGTAGCTGAGCAGTTCTTC,CASSVVLAGVAEQFF
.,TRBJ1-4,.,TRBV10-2,TGCGCCAGCAGGGAGGCGGATGAAAAACTGTTTTTT,CASREADEKLFF
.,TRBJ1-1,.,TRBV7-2,TGTGCCAGCAGCTTACTTATCATGAACACTGAAGCTTTCTTT,CASSLLIMNTEAFF
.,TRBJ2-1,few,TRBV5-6,TGTGCCAGCAGCTGGGTCAATAATGAGCAGTTCTTC,CASSWVNNEQFF
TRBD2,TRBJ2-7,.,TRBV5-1,TGCGCCAGCAGCTACAGACTAGCGGGGGGACTCTCCTACGAGCAGTACTTC,CASSYRLAGGLSYEQYF
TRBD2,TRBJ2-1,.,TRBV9,TGTGCCAGCAGCCTTTCTAGCGGGGGGGCCGATGAGCAGTTCTTC,CASSLSSGGADEQFF
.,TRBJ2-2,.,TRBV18,TGTGCCAGCTCCCCCGGGACCGAGAACACCGGGGAGCTGTTTTTT,CASSPGTENTGELFF
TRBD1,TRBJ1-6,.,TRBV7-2,TGTGCCAGCAGCTCACCTACAGGGGGAAGGTCACCCCTCCACTTT,CASSSPTGGRSPLHF
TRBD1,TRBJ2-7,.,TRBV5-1,TGCGCCAGCAGCGGACAGACAGGGTCCGAGCAGTACTTC,CASSGQTGSEQYF
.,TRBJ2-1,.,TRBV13,TGTGCCAGCAGCCCCACCGGGGAGAGCTCCTACAATGAGCAGTTCTTC,CASSPTGESSYNEQFF
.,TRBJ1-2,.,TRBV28,TGTGCCAGCAGTTTAACCGTACTGATGCTAGGCTACACCTTC,CASSLTVLMLGYTF